This entry lists 21 T cell receptor beta chains sequenced from one sample in a study of shared clonotypes between healthy human individuals. Terminally differentiated effector memory CD45RA+ cells were left out of the naive CD8 fraction, which was CD45RO-negative and positively selected for CCR7. The table came from immunoSEQ multiplex PCR; TCRdb's copy has only in-frame clones and leaves some out. The table lists about 2,200,000 clones, roughly 91% of them singletons, with 1.7% in the top ten. The sequenced sample consisted of naive CD8+ T cells from PBMCs. Receptors originate from a man younger than 30 in good health. Some clones in this sample may be carry-over from other donors' samples.

The V call is TRBV11-2, the J call TRBJ2-1; 11 bases align to TRBD1. Looked up from germline, CDR1 is SGHAT and CDR2 is FQNNGV. V lost 7 bases and J lost 8; bases outside the gene matches: 13. This CDR3 is 16 amino acids long. The CDR3 spells CASTIGQGAFGDEQFF. The CDR3 DNA sequence: TGTGCCAGCACCATCGGACAGGGGGCGTTCGGCGATGAGCAGTTCTTC.

The chain couples TRBV7-9 to TRBJ2-1; the D gene is possibly TRBD2 (6 bases). This CDR3 has 15 residues. Germline V CDR1 and CDR2: SEHNR, FQNEAQ (reference sequence). The ends were cut back, 1 base at V and 8 bases at J, with 15 bases in the middle. CDR3 region: CASSLGGLAIDEQFF. DNA for the CDR3: TGTGCCAGCAGCTTAGGGGGCCTAGCGATCGATGAGCAGTTCTTC. Together with reference TRBV7-9 and TRBJ2-1, the CDR3 gives the full variable domain: DTGVSQNPRHKITKRGQNVTFRCDPISEHNRLYWYRQTLGQGPEFLTYFQNEAQLEKSRLLSDRFSAERPKGSFSTLEIQRTEQGDSAMYLCASSLGGLAIDEQFFGPGTRLTVL.

The V call is TRBV28, the J call TRBJ2-7; 9 nucleotides line up with TRBD2. This CDR3 contains 16 residues. CDR1 is MDHEN and CDR2 is SYDVKM in the germline V gene. The junction had 5 bases not matched to a gene; V was cut back by 1 base and J by 1 base. CDR3 protein: CASSLSMAGGSYEQYF. The CDR3 nucleotides read TGTGCCAGCAGTTTATCAATGGCGGGAGGGTCCTACGAGCAGTACTTC.

DNA for the CDR3: TGTGCCAGCAGCAAAGGGCAGGGGGACACAGATACGCAGTATTTT. Translation gives CASSKGQGDTDTQYF. The chain employs TRBV21-1 and TRBJ2-3; the D segment call TRBD1 is taken from the table without a DNA check. TRBV21-1 is recorded as a pseudogene. The CDR3 sequence is 15 residues long.

V gene TRBV13 combines with J gene TRBJ2-1; D unclear. V was trimmed by 2 bases and J by 9 bases, leaving 8 bases between them. This CDR3 spans 12 amino acids. Germline CDR1 and CDR2: PRHDT and FYEKMQ (reference sequence). The CDR3 here is CASSLKWAEQFF. In nucleotides, the CDR3 is TGTGCCAGCAGCTTAAAGTGGGCTGAGCAGTTCTTC.

V usage is TRBV7-9 and J usage is TRBJ2-1; D not resolved. Germline V gene data show CDR1 as SEHNR and CDR2 as FQNEAQ (reference sequence). The CDR3 is 15 amino acids. The ends were cut back, 4 bases at V and 10 bases at J, with 20 bases in the middle. The CDR3 loop is CASSSTVESIDEQFF. CDR3 DNA: TGTGCCAGCAGCTCCACCGTCGAGAGTATAGACGAGCAGTTCTTC.

The chain employs TRBV15 and TRBJ2-1; TRBD1 aligns across 9 bases. The CDR3 has 15 residues. V lost 2 bases and J lost 7; bases outside the gene matches: 6. The germline V gene encodes CDR1 LNHNV and CDR2 YYDKDF (reference sequence). In DNA form, the CDR3 reads TGTGCCACCAGCAGACCCCGGACAGGGGTGAATGAGCAGTTCTTC. Translation gives CATSRPRTGVNEQFF.

As concerns this clone: Distinct nucleotide sequences in the sample also encode this CDR3. The genes are TRBV9 and TRBJ2-1; D might be TRBD2 (6 bases). The V gene lost 0 bases and the J gene lost 6 bases, with 13 bases spanning the gap. Per germline, CDR1 SGDLS and CDR2 YYNGEE. The CDR3 sequence is 15 residues long. CDR3 in DNA: TGTGCCAGCAGCGTAGGCGGAGCGGGCTCCAATGAGCAGTTCTTC. It codes for CASSVGGAGSNEQFF.

The V and J genes are TRBV4-3 and TRBJ2-2; D gene uncertain. The length of the CDR3 is 15 residues. Trimming removed 0 bases from V and 5 bases from J, with 10 bases in between. CDR1 and CDR2 (germline): LGHNA, YSLEER. The CDR3 bases are TGCGCCAGCAGCCAAGATCGGCAAGGGACCGGGGAGCTGTTTTTT. Protein product: CASSQDRQGTGELFF.

CDR3 sequence: CASSPVDGPNEKLFF. The CDR3 nucleotides are TGTGCCAGCAGCCCCGTGGACGGGCCGAATGAAAAACTGTTTTTT. V is TRBV7-9 and J is TRBJ1-4; D is ambiguous. The V gene lost 5 bases and the J gene lost 5 bases, with 15 bases spanning the gap. The CDR3 contains 15 residues. Looked up from germline, CDR1 is SEHNR and CDR2 is FQNEAQ (reference sequence).

The chain couples TRBV28 to TRBJ2-7; 7 nucleotides align to TRBD1. From germline, CDR1 is MDHEN and CDR2 SYDVKM. The CDR3 is 13 residues long. V shed 10 bases and J 0 bases; nucleotides not matched to a gene: 6. CDR3 DNA sequence: TGTGCCACTCGCCGGGACAGCTCCTACGAGCAGTACTTC. Translating it yields CATRRDSSYEQYF.

Remarks on this clone: This same CDR3 is encoded by further DNA sequences in the sample. The CDR3 sequence is CASSLGASTDTQYF. The CDR3 nucleotides read TGTGCCAGCAGCTTGGGGGCGAGCACAGATACGCAGTATTTT. This sequence joins TRBV5-6 and TRBJ2-3, with no clear D. Germline V gives CDR1 SGHDT, CDR2 YYEEEE. CDR3 length: 14 residues. V lost 0 bases to trimming and J lost 0 bases, with 5 bases between them.

This clone was seen only once. Additional DNA sequences in this sample encode the identical CDR3. The V gene is TRBV6-6, the J gene TRBJ2-7; TRBD2 might be the D (5 bases). The CDR3 contains 13 residues. The germline gives CDR1 MNHNY, CDR2 SVGAGI (reference sequence). V dropped 7 bases and J dropped 0 bases, with 10 bases sitting between them. CDR3 coding DNA: TGTGCCAGCAAGGTTGGGAGCTCCTACGAGCAGTACTTC. Protein sequence: CASKVGSSYEQYF.

This chain uses TRBV29-1 with TRBJ2-7; D gene uncertain. Per germline, CDR1 SQVTM and CDR2 ANQGSEA. The CDR3 is 14 residues long. V lost 6 bases, J lost 2 bases, and 17 bases lay in between. CDR3 region: CSVSLGRYTYEQYF. CDR3 in DNA: TGCAGCGTCTCCCTTGGCAGGTACACCTACGAGCAGTACTTC.

The CDR3: CAWRRRLAGDNEQFF. CDR3 sequence (DNA): TGTGCCTGGAGAAGGCGACTAGCGGGCGACAATGAGCAGTTCTTC. The chain employs TRBV30 and TRBJ2-1, with TRBD2 matching 10 bases. V dropped 3 bases and J dropped 5; count of bases not matched to a gene: 7. This CDR3 is 15 amino acids long. Looked up from germline, CDR1 is GTSNPN and CDR2 is SVGIG (reference sequence).

The gene calls are TRBV6-4 and TRBJ2-7; the match to TRBD2 covers 9 bases. The J segment lost 4 bases and the V segment lost 6 bases, leaving 13 bases of the junction unmatched. The germline gives CDR1 MRHNA, CDR2 SNTAGT. The CDR3 runs to 16 residues. CDR3 nucleotides: TGTGCCAGCAGGCTTCGAGCGGGAGGCCTAATATACGAGCAGTACTTC. This gives the protein CASRLRAGGLIYEQYF.

This chain joins TRBV10-3 and TRBJ2-5, with D perhaps matching TRBD2 (6 bases). V gave up 9 bases and J gave up 4 bases, with 18 bases separating them. Germline V gene sequence: CDR1 ENHRY, CDR2 SYGVKD. This CDR3 spans 14 amino acids. The CDR3 protein is CAIRPLATSETQYF. CDR3 in DNA: TGTGCCATTCGCCCTCTAGCGACCTCAGAGACCCAGTACTTC.

The chain couples TRBV6-5 to TRBJ1-2; no clear D gene. CDR1 and CDR2 (germline): MNHEY, SVGAGI. V was clipped by 3 bases and J by 0 bases, with 11 bases between them. The CDR3 extends over 15 amino acids. The CDR3 here is CASSYRENTNYGYTF. The CDR3 bases are TGTGCCAGCAGTTATCGGGAGAACACTAACTATGGCTACACCTTC.

The rearrangement links TRBV5-6 to TRBJ2-5, with 8 positions matching TRBD1. CDR1 and CDR2 (germline): SGHDT, YYEEEE. With V trimmed by 5 bases and J by 5 bases, 8 bases remained unmatched. The CDR3 runs 14 residues. Here the CDR3 reads CASSAQGAGETQYF. As DNA, the CDR3 is TGTGCCAGCAGTGCCCAGGGGGCAGGGGAGACCCAGTACTTC.

This chain uses TRBV27 with TRBJ1-2; 9 nucleotides match TRBD1. The CDR3 contains 15 residues. V lost 1 base, J lost 4 bases, and 4 bases stayed unmatched. Per the germline V gene, CDR1 is MNHEY and CDR2 is SMNVEV (reference sequence). The CDR3 here is CASSLLGTGTYGYTF. The DNA of the CDR3 is TGTGCCAGCAGTTTATTAGGGACAGGGACCTATGGCTACACCTTC.

The chain recombines TRBV7-9 with TRBJ2-1; D might be TRBD1 (6 bases). Trimming left V 0 bases short and J 3 bases short, with 9 bases between. Looked up from germline, CDR1 is SEHNR and CDR2 is FQNEAQ (reference sequence). The CDR3 is made up of 15 amino acids. The CDR3: CASSLAQGNYNEQFF. DNA of the CDR3: TGTGCCAGCAGCTTAGCGCAGGGGAACTACAATGAGCAGTTCTTC.